These 5 T cell receptor beta chains share one sample of origin, sequenced in a study of CD8+ T cells in alopecia areata. Treatment in this sample: oral pan-JAK inhibitor, 5-10 mg twice daily. Extracted RNA was reverse transcribed, and the resulting cDNA served as sequencing template. Some clones are missing from TCRdb's copy, which holds only in-frame ones; the method was immunoSEQ multiplex PCR. The sample records 150,000 to 200,000 clones, approximately 61% being singletons. The source material was CD4+ T cells sorted from blood, sampled at week 24, from a patient treated with tofacitinib. All receptors derive from a human donor with alopecia areata.

This clone has just a few counts. The gene calls are TRBV7-9 and TRBJ1-4; D uncertain. With 11 bases removed from V and 8 bases from J, the gap between germline ends came to 15 bases. The germline CDR1 and CDR2 sequences are SEHNR and FQNEAQ (reference sequence). The CDR3 has 12 residues. The CDR3 is CASGILGEKLFF. The CDR3 DNA follows: TGTGCCTCCGGGATTTTGGGGGAAAAACTGTTTTTT.

The chain combines TRBV30 with TRBJ1-5; D is undetermined. Trimming cost V 0 bases and J 8 bases, with 11 bases left between them. Germline CDR1 and CDR2: GTSNPN and SVGIG (reference sequence). This CDR3 comprises 13 residues. In DNA, the CDR3 is TGTGCCTGGAGTGTTGCAGTTAGGGAGCCCCAGCATTTT. It encodes CAWSVAVREPQHF.

This rearrangement joins TRBV29-1 to TRBJ2-1; D may be TRBD1 (5 bases). V gave up 3 bases and J gave up 4 bases, with 10 bases separating them. The germline V gene encodes CDR1 SQVTM and CDR2 ANQGSEA. The CDR3 is made up of 13 amino acids. The CDR3 is CSVDLGQYNEQFF. Written as DNA, the CDR3 is TGCAGCGTTGATCTGGGGCAGTACAATGAGCAGTTCTTC.

This clone was counted between two and nine times. The chain recombines TRBV5-1 with TRBJ2-1, with 14 bases fitting TRBD2. Trimming took 7 bases from V and 0 from J; bases not matched to a gene: 9. The CDR3 has 18 residues. Per the germline V gene, CDR1 is SGHRS and CDR2 is YFSETQ. The CDR3 coding sequence is TGCGCCAGCCGACACTCGACTAGCGGGGGGGGCTCCTACAATGAGCAGTTCTTC. Translated, it gives CASRHSTSGGGSYNEQFF.

In DNA, the CDR3 is TGTGCCAGCAGTTTTAGAATGGACAGGGGATTTTCTCAGCCCCAGCATTTT. Protein: CASSFRMDRGFSQPQHF. This rearrangement joins TRBV27 to TRBJ1-5; 9 bases map to TRBD1. Trimming removed 3 bases from V and 6 bases from J; junction bases left unmatched: 12. Per germline, CDR1 MNHEY and CDR2 SMNVEV (reference sequence). There are 17 residues in the CDR3.